The source of this T cell receptor beta chain is a study of T cells in Graves' hyperthyroidism and ophthalmopathy. Patients with uncontrolled infections, other autoimmune diseases, pregnancy or lactation were excluded. Together with thyroid ultrasound, orbital computed tomography, serum thyroxine and TRAb, clinical symptoms were used for diagnoses. This clonotype occurred a few times. Its antigen is undetermined. Unmatched junction bases numbered 4, after V lost 2 bases and J lost 0 bases. The CDR3 contains 16 residues. Germline CDR1 is MGHDK and CDR2 is SYGVNS. Amplification of TCR beta CDR3 regions was performed using RNA transcripts as template. When the TCR CDR3 underwent first-round RT-PCR, the HTBI primer set was used. TCRdb re-derived calls from the multiplex PCR reads in MiXCR, one entry per CDR3 protein. This sample carries 600,000 or so distinct CDR3 sequences, around 46% of them seen once, and the ten largest clones take about 7.8%.

Points from the study as a whole: Model output signaled ophthalmopathy a median around 5.9 months ahead of onset.

The specimen was peripheral blood or thyroid tissue (not recorded which). The TCR comes from a woman under 30 with Graves' hyperthyroidism. The chain employs TRBV25-1 and TRBJ2-7, with TRBD2 matching over 10 bases. CDR3 protein: CASSEGTSAISYEQYF. CDR3 sequence (DNA): TGTGCCAGCAGTGAAGGGACTAGCGCGATCTCCTACGAGCAGTACTTC.